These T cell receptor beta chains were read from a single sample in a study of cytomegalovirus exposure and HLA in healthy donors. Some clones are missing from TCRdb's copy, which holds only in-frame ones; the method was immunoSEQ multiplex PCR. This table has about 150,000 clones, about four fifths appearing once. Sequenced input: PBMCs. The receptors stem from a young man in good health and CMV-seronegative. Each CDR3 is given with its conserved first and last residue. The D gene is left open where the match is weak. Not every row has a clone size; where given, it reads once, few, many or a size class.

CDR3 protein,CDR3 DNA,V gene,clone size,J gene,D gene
CASSPATALGTDTQYF,TGTGCCAGTAGTCCCGCGACAGCATTAGGAACAGATACGCAGTATTTT,TRBV19,.,TRBJ2-3,.
CASSPTRGRLGNSPLHF,TGTGCCAGCAGCCCGACGAGGGGGCGCTTGGGGAATTCACCCCTCCACTTT,TRBV5-6,once,TRBJ1-6,TRBD1
CASNGEEGHNTEAFF,TGTGCCAGTAATGGAGAGGAGGGCCACAACACTGAAGCTTTCTTT,TRBV19,.,TRBJ1-1,.
CASSLALGSEAFF,TGTGCCAGCAGTTTAGCCCTCGGAAGTGAAGCTTTCTTT,TRBV6-5,.,TRBJ1-1,.
CASRPVQGTEAFF,TGTGCCAGCAGACCCGTACAGGGCACTGAAGCTTTCTTT,TRBV25-1,few,TRBJ1-1,.
CASSFGQSYGYTF,TGTGCCAGCAGTTTTGGGCAGTCCTATGGCTACACCTTC,TRBV27,.,TRBJ1-2,.
CASSQGQTQETQYF,TGCGCCAGCAGCCAAGGACAGACCCAAGAGACCCAGTACTTC,TRBV4-3,.,TRBJ2-5,.
CASSVGDRVSYGYTF,TGTGCCAGCAGCGTAGGGGACAGGGTCAGCTATGGCTACACCTTC,TRBV9,once,TRBJ1-2,TRBD1
CASSPRSGATDTQYF,TGTGCCAGCTCACCTCGGAGCGGGGCCACAGATACGCAGTATTTT,TRBV18,.,TRBJ2-3,TRBD2
CSSSLGTAYNEKLFF,TGTTCCAGCAGCCTGGGGACAGCTTATAATGAAAAACTGTTTTTT,TRBV7-9,.,TRBJ1-4,TRBD1
CASSPSGNQPQHF,TGTGCCAGCTCTCCAAGCGGCAATCAGCCCCAGCATTTT,TRBV7-9,.,TRBJ1-5,.
CASSLGQYNEQFF,TGCGCCAGCAGCCTCGGACAGTACAATGAGCAGTTCTTC,TRBV4-1,once,TRBJ2-1,.
CATTMGGAYNEQFF,TGTGCCACCACAATGGGGGGGGCCTACAATGAGCAGTTCTTC,TRBV19,.,TRBJ2-1,TRBD2
CASSFRGSVEQFF,TGTGCCAGCAGCTTCCGGGGTTCCGTTGAGCAGTTCTTC,TRBV11-3,.,TRBJ2-1,.
CSVAGRVGTDTQYF,TGCAGCGTTGCTGGCAGGGTGGGCACAGATACGCAGTATTTT,TRBV29-1,few,TRBJ2-3,.
CASSSTGTSEQYF,TGTGCCAGCAGTTCGACAGGGACAAGCGAGCAGTACTTC,TRBV6-6,.,TRBJ2-7,TRBD1
CASSPGTGGTEAFF,TGCGCCAGCAGCCCCGGGACAGGGGGCACTGAAGCTTTCTTT,TRBV5-1,.,TRBJ1-1,TRBD1
CASSLIPSNEKLFF,TGCGCCAGCAGCTTGATACCGAGTAATGAAAAACTGTTTTTT,TRBV5-1,.,TRBJ1-4,.
CASSPRGSAKNSQYF,TGTGCCAGCAGCCCACGGGGTAGTGCCAAAAACAGTCAGTACTTC,TRBV5-4,.,TRBJ2-4,.
CASSPISGVQDEQFF,TGTGCCAGCAGCCCTATTAGCGGGGTTCAGGATGAGCAGTTCTTC,TRBV9,once,TRBJ2-1,TRBD2
CASSPGLAGGPISYNEQFF,TGCGCCAGCAGCCCAGGACTAGCGGGGGGCCCAATCTCCTACAATGAGCAGTTCTTC,TRBV5-1,.,TRBJ2-1,TRBD2
CASTIAGGQETQYF,TGTGCCAGCACCATAGCGGGGGGCCAAGAGACCCAGTACTTC,TRBV7-9,.,TRBJ2-5,TRBD2
CASSLDRNYGYTF,TGTGCCAGCAGCCTCGACAGGAACTATGGCTACACCTTC,TRBV5-4,.,TRBJ1-2,.
CASSFRVVQPQHF,TGTGCCAGCAGCTTCAGGGTTGTTCAGCCCCAGCATTTT,TRBV2,.,TRBJ1-5,.
CASSLSGQGALGDTEAFF,TGTGCCAGCAGCTTATCGGGACAGGGGGCTCTGGGTGACACTGAAGCTTTCTTT,TRBV7-9,.,TRBJ1-1,TRBD1
CASSFVSGAGTEAFF,TGTGCCAGCAGCTTCGTATCAGGGGCGGGCACTGAAGCTTTCTTT,TRBV11-1,few,TRBJ1-1,.
CASSERSNSPLHF,TGTGCCAGCAGTGAAAGGAGTAATTCACCCCTCCACTTT,TRBV6-1,once,TRBJ1-6,.
CASSGLSGQGYYGYTF,TGTGCCAGCAGTGGCCTTTCGGGACAGGGATACTATGGCTACACCTTC,TRBV28,few,TRBJ1-2,TRBD1
CASSLTGISLSSRYF,TGTGCCAGCAGCTTGACCGGGATCTCTCTCTCGTCTAGGTATTTT,TRBV11-2,.,TRBJ1-3,.
CASSSTGAYEQYF,TGTGCCAGCAGCTCCACAGGGGCCTACGAGCAGTACTTC,TRBV5-6,.,TRBJ2-7,TRBD1
CASSQGTGGLLYGYTF,TGCGCCAGCAGCCAAGGTACAGGGGGTCTTCTCTATGGCTACACCTTC,TRBV4-1,.,TRBJ1-2,TRBD1
CASSQRGKTYEQYF,TGTGCCAGCAGCCAGCGGGGGAAAACCTACGAGCAGTACTTC,TRBV11-3,.,TRBJ2-7,TRBD2
CASSPAGQVKNSPLHF,TGTGCCAGCAGCCCGGCCGGACAGGTTAAAAATTCACCCCTCCACTTT,TRBV5-4,once,TRBJ1-6,TRBD1
CASSPTGGRDSQYF,TGTGCCAGCAGCCCGACAGGCGGTAGGGACAGTCAGTACTTC,TRBV5-6,few,TRBJ2-4,TRBD1
CASSLSSQMNTEAFF,TGTGCCAGCAGCTTAAGTTCTCAGATGAACACTGAAGCTTTCTTT,TRBV11-1,.,TRBJ1-1,.
CASLTRKTRTGNTEAFF,TGTGCCAGCCTAACACGAAAAACACGGACAGGGAACACTGAAGCTTTCTTT,TRBV2,few,TRBJ1-1,TRBD1
CASSPWTTSGDTQYF,TGTGCCAGCAGCCCGTGGACAACCTCGGGAGATACGCAGTATTTT,TRBV7-9,.,TRBJ2-3,.
CASSEGTGGQPQHF,TGTGCCAGCAGTGAAGGAACGGGTGGGCAGCCCCAGCATTTT,TRBV2,.,TRBJ1-5,.
CASSRDRGNEQFF,TGTGCCAGTAGCCGTGACAGGGGGAATGAGCAGTTCTTC,TRBV19,few,TRBJ2-1,TRBD1
CASSPSQGGQPQHF,TGTGCCAGCTCACCTAGCCAGGGAGGTCAGCCCCAGCATTTT,TRBV18,.,TRBJ1-5,.
CASSLVGAASYNEQFF,TGCGCCAGCAGCCTTGTTGGGGCCGCGAGCTACAATGAGCAGTTCTTC,TRBV4-1,few,TRBJ2-1,.
CASSGSGDRNEQYF,TGTGCCAGCAGTGGTTCAGGGGACCGAAACGAGCAGTACTTC,TRBV6-6,once,TRBJ2-7,.
CASNLDRDEAFF,TGTGCCAGCAACCTCGACAGGGATGAAGCTTTCTTT,TRBV7-9,.,TRBJ1-1,TRBD1
CASSPRGGETQYF,TGTGCCAGCAGTCCTAGGGGGGGGGAGACCCAGTACTTC,TRBV6-6,.,TRBJ2-5,.
CASSLDPPGTNQPQHF,TGCGCCAGCAGCTTGGATCCGCCAGGGACAAATCAGCCCCAGCATTTT,TRBV5-1,.,TRBJ1-5,.